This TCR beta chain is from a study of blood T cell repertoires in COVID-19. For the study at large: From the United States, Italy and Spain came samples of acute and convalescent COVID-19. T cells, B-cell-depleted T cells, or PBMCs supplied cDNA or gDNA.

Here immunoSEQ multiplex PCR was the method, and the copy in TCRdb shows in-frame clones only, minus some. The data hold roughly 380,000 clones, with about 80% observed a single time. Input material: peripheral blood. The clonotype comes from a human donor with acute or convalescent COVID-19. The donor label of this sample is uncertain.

The CDR3 sequence: CASRHELGLAGGNEQFF. The CDR3 nucleotides are TGTGCCAGCAGACACGAGCTGGGACTAGCGGGGGGCAATGAGCAGTTCTTC. The chain links TRBV7-9 to TRBJ2-1; 15 nucleotides align to TRBD2. Germline-derived CDR1 and CDR2 are SEHNR and FQNEAQ (reference sequence). The CDR3 is 17 amino acids. V trimming: 6 bases; J trimming: 6 bases; junction bases outside the gene matches: 9.